This is a list of T cell receptor beta chains from one sample in a study of blood T cell repertoires in COVID-19. Data came from immunoSEQ multiplex PCR; TCRdb stores just in-frame clones and leaves some out. The sample lists some 96,000 clones, 70% to 80% occurring once. Sequenced material: peripheral blood. These receptor sequences come from a woman between 65 and 79 years old with acute or convalescent COVID-19. Each CDR3 is given with its conserved first and last residue. D genes are given only for firm matches. Clone size, where shown, is once, few, many, or a class for clones that have expanded.

j_call	v_call	d_call	clone_size	cdr3_nt	cdr3_aa
TRBJ2-2	TRBV4-3	TRBD1	NA	TGCGCCAGCAGCCAAGGAGACAGGGCCGGGGAGCTGTTTTTT	CASSQGDRAGELFF
TRBJ1-1	TRBV7-9	TRBD1	NA	TGTGCCAGCAGCTTAACCGGGACAGGGGTCACTGAAGCTTTCTTT	CASSLTGTGVTEAFF
TRBJ2-3	TRBV20-1	TRBD2	NA	TGCAGTGCTAGTAAGTTGGCTAGCGGGGGCACAGATACGCAGTATTTT	CSASKLASGGTDTQYF
TRBJ2-5	TRBV4-2	TRBD2	NA	TGTGCCAGCAGCCAAGATCAGCGGGGGAAACAAGAGACCCAGTACTTC	CASSQDQRGKQETQYF
TRBJ2-2	TRBV6-4	TRBD1	NA	TGTGCCAGCAGGGGGACAGGGGGCACCGGGGAGCTGTTTTTT	CASRGTGGTGELFF
TRBJ2-7	TRBV11-2	TRBD1	NA	TGTGCCAGCAGCTTAGGTGGGGGACAGGGAAGGTTCCGCGAGCAGTACTTC	CASSLGGGQGRFREQYF
TRBJ1-2	TRBV6-2/TRBV6-3	NA	once	TGTGCCAGCAGCCCCGCGGCCCGAAGGAACTATGGCTACACCTTC	CASSPAARRNYGYTF
TRBJ1-1	TRBV19	NA	few	TGTGCCAGTAGTATAGATAAGGGGGGGTACGAGGGCACTGAAGCTTTCTTT	CASSIDKGGYEGTEAFF
TRBJ1-1	TRBV7-2	NA	NA	TGTGCCAGCAGCTTTGATCTTGGGGCGATGAACACTGAAGCTTTCTTT	CASSFDLGAMNTEAFF
TRBJ2-3	TRBV5-4	TRBD2	few	TGTGCCAGCCGTAGACTAGCGGGGTGGGACACAGATACGCAGTATTTT	CASRRLAGWDTDTQYF
TRBJ1-2	TRBV7-3	TRBD1	NA	TGTGCCAGCAGCCACGGGACAGGTGATGGCTACACCTTC	CASSHGTGDGYTF
TRBJ1-3	TRBV10-3	NA	NA	TGTGCCATCAGAGGGGACTCGACTGGAAACACCATATATTTT	CAIRGDSTGNTIYF
TRBJ2-6	TRBV28	NA	NA	TGTGCCAGCAGGTCTGGACTCCTCTCTGGGGCCAACGTCCTGACTTTC	CASRSGLLSGANVLTF
TRBJ2-3	TRBV14	NA	NA	TGTGCCAGCAGCCCCTTCTCGCGAGATACGCAGTATTTT	CASSPFSRDTQYF
TRBJ2-1	TRBV29-1	TRBD1	NA	TGCAGCGTTGGGCTTCTTTTGGGACAGTTCTCCTACAATGAGCAGTTCTTC	CSVGLLLGQFSYNEQFF
TRBJ1-1	TRBV30	NA	NA	TGTGCCTGGAGTAAAGGGGCGAACACTGAAGCTTTCTTT	CAWSKGANTEAFF
TRBJ1-1	TRBV6-5	NA	NA	TGTGCCAGCAGGACGGATGGAGGCACTGAAGCTTTCTTT	CASRTDGGTEAFF
TRBJ1-1	TRBV9	NA	NA	TGTGCCAGCAGCGTAGAGGGCAGGGGCGAAGCTTTCTTT	CASSVEGRGEAFF
TRBJ2-2	TRBV3-1/TRBV3-2	NA	NA	TGTGCCAGCAGCCAAGATAAAGGGGGTCCCAGGGGCACCGGGGAGCTGTTTTTT	CASSQDKGGPRGTGELFF
TRBJ1-4	TRBV5-1	TRBD1	NA	TGCGCCAGCAGCTTGGCAGGACAGGGGAATGAAAAACTGTTTTTT	CASSLAGQGNEKLFF
TRBJ1-1	TRBV6-6	NA	NA	TGTGCCAGCAGGGCGGGGGGGAACACTGAAGCTTTCTTT	CASRAGGNTEAFF
TRBJ2-1	TRBV6-1	NA	NA	TGTGCCAGCAGTCGTTCTAATGAGCAGTTCTTC	CASSRSNEQFF